The rows below give T cell receptor beta chains drawn from one sample of a study of T-cell reconstitution after alpha-beta-depleted transplantation in children. MiXCR was run by TCRdb on the PCR reads, yielding one entry per CDR3 protein. The sample has roughly 100,000 distinct CDR3 sequences, approximately 5.4% seen once. Here the sequenced sample was PBMCs, mostly from graft donor cells, taken 60 days after TCRalphabeta/CD19-depleted stem cell transplant. These receptors all come from a female patient younger than 10 who had a stem cell transplant for Fanconi anemia, so the T cells may come from the graft donor. Each CDR3 is given with its conserved first and last residue. D genes are given only for firm matches. Clone size is stated in some rows and not others, as once, few, many or a class when expanded.

J gene,D gene,CDR3 length,clone size,V gene,CDR3 DNA,CDR3 protein
TRBJ2-3,TRBD1,14,many,TRBV12-3/TRBV12-4,TGTGCCAGCAGTCCATGGGACAGGGGAGATACGCAGTATTTT,CASSPWDRGDTQYF
TRBJ2-3,TRBD2,16,few,TRBV10-3,TGTGCCATCAGTGGGCCGGGACTAGCGCTGACAGATACGCAGTATTTT,CAISGPGLALTDTQYF
TRBJ2-2,TRBD2,16,NA,TRBV12-3/TRBV12-4,TGTGCCAGCAGTCGGGAGGGGATGATGACCACCGGGGAGCTGTTTTTT,CASSREGMMTTGELFF
TRBJ2-7,NA,12,many,TRBV20-1,TGCAGTGCTAAATCGGGGCCCTACGAGCAGTACTTC,CSAKSGPYEQYF
TRBJ2-5,NA,14,many,TRBV20-1,TGCAGTGCTAGATATCCGGACTCACAAGAGACCCAGTACTTC,CSARYPDSQETQYF
TRBJ1-2,NA,13,few,TRBV7-2,TGTGCCAGCAGCTTAGTCTCGGGCTATGGCTACACCTTC,CASSLVSGYGYTF
TRBJ2-3,TRBD1,16,many,TRBV7-3,TGTGCCAGCAGCTCGGTCGGACAGGGTGAGATTGATACGCAGTATTTT,CASSSVGQGEIDTQYF
TRBJ1-1,NA,14,many,TRBV12-3/TRBV12-4,TGTGCCAGCCTTCTTAATACCGGGACATCAGAAGCTTTCTTT,CASLLNTGTSEAFF
TRBJ2-7,TRBD2,17,few,TRBV7-2,TGTGCCAGCAGCTTTTTCGGACTACGGGGGGGGTTCTACGAGCAGTACTTC,CASSFFGLRGGFYEQYF
TRBJ2-7,NA,14,many,TRBV28,TGTGCCACCTCCGGGCCAGGAGGTCCCTACGAGCAGTACTTC,CATSGPGGPYEQYF
TRBJ2-2,TRBD2,16,few,TRBV7-2,TGTGCCAGCAGCCGCGGTCGGGGGGGCCAGGGCGGGGAGCTGTTTTTT,CASSRGRGGQGGELFF
TRBJ2-2,NA,13,few,TRBV5-5,TGTGCCAGCAGCTCCCGAGGGGCCGGGGAGCTGTTTTTT,CASSSRGAGELFF
TRBJ1-5,TRBD1,14,few,TRBV2,TGTGCCAGCAGCTCAGACAGGGTAGGCCAGCCCCAGCATTTT,CASSSDRVGQPQHF
TRBJ1-1,TRBD1,15,many,TRBV7-2,TGTGCCAGCACGTTACAGGGGGCACAACTCACTGAAGCTTTCTTT,CASTLQGAQLTEAFF
TRBJ2-7,NA,14,few,TRBV9,TGTGCCAGCAGCGTAGCGGCACAGGGCTACGAGCAGTACTTC,CASSVAAQGYEQYF
TRBJ1-6,NA,13,NA,TRBV25-1,TGTGCCAGCAGTGAATTCGGGCTTTCACCCCTCCACTTT,CASSEFGLSPLHF
TRBJ2-7,NA,12,NA,TRBV29-1,TGCAGCGTTGGGGGACTCGGCTACGAGCAGTACTTC,CSVGGLGYEQYF
TRBJ2-5,TRBD1,15,few,TRBV20-1,TGCAGTGCTGGCTCCCGGGACAGGACCCAAGAGACCCAGTACTTC,CSAGSRDRTQETQYF
TRBJ1-6,TRBD1,16,many,TRBV28,TGTGCCAGCAGTCCTACAGGGGGCTCCTATAATTCACCCCTCCACTTT,CASSPTGGSYNSPLHF
TRBJ2-7,TRBD2,13,many,TRBV28,TGTGCCAGTACCGGACTAGCCTTCTACGAGCAGTACTTC,CASTGLAFYEQYF
TRBJ1-1,NA,11,few,TRBV20-1,TGCAGTGCTAGGGGGTACACTGAAGCTTTCTTT,CSARGYTEAFF
TRBJ2-5,NA,14,many,TRBV6-5,TGTGCCAGCAGTTACTCGTGGCACCAAGAGACCCAGTACTTC,CASSYSWHQETQYF
TRBJ2-1,NA,15,many,TRBV5-1,TGCGCCAGCAGCTTGACATGGAGCTCCTACAATGAGCAGTTCTTC,CASSLTWSSYNEQFF
TRBJ2-3,NA,14,many,TRBV9,TGTGCCAGCAGCGTACTAGAGCGGACAGATACGCAGTATTTT,CASSVLERTDTQYF
TRBJ1-4,NA,15,few,TRBV7-2,TGTGCCAGCAGCTTCCAGGGGAATGTAGGTGAAAAACTGTTTTTT,CASSFQGNVGEKLFF
TRBJ2-1,NA,14,many,TRBV30,TGTGCCTGGAGTTTCCTGTGGAGGGTTAATGAGCAGTTCTTC,CAWSFLWRVNEQFF
TRBJ2-1,NA,15,medium-sized,TRBV7-3,TGTGCCAGCAGCTTAGATTCTAGGCCGGTCAATGAGCAGTTCTTC,CASSLDSRPVNEQFF
TRBJ2-7,TRBD2,13,many,TRBV5-1,TGCGCCACTAGCAGCGGGGCGACCTACGAGCAGTACTTC,CATSSGATYEQYF
TRBJ2-2,NA,14,many,TRBV12-3/TRBV12-4,TGTGCCAGCAGGGCCCCGAGGATGACCGGGGAGCTGTTTTTT,CASRAPRMTGELFF
TRBJ2-7,TRBD1,11,many,TRBV20-1,TGCACCGTCCCGGGACAGGGAAGGGAGTACTTC,CTVPGQGREYF
TRBJ1-1,NA,11,many,TRBV5-6,TGTGCCAGCAGCTTTTACAGGGAAGCTTTCTTT,CASSFYREAFF
TRBJ2-2,TRBD1,16,many,TRBV29-1,TGCAGCGTTGGGGGGGGACAGGGAGCGGGCACCGGGGAGCTGTTTTTT,CSVGGGQGAGTGELFF
TRBJ2-7,NA,11,NA,TRBV27,TGTGCCAATTTCCTCTCCTACGAGCAGTACTTC,CANFLSYEQYF
TRBJ2-2,TRBD2,17,many,TRBV4-2,TGTGCCAGCAGCCAACCCTGGAGCGGGGGGAACACCGGGGAGCTGTTTTTT,CASSQPWSGGNTGELFF
TRBJ2-1,TRBD1,18,few,TRBV7-3,TGTGCCAGCAGCTTTACCGGGACAGGGCTAGCAGCCTACAATGAGCAGTTCTTC,CASSFTGTGLAAYNEQFF
TRBJ2-7,NA,11,many,TRBV28,TGTGCCAGCAGAGACAGGTACGAGCAGTACTTC,CASRDRYEQYF
TRBJ2-2,NA,12,many,TRBV5-1,TGCGCCAGCAGCTTGGCGAACGGGGAGCTGTTTTTT,CASSLANGELFF